The present T cell receptor (beta chain) was sequenced within a study of blood T cell repertoires in COVID-19 (dated by TCRdb to about 2020). At the level of the whole study: The collaborator samples originated in the United States, Italy and Spain and spanned the acute and convalescent phases of COVID-19. Nearly every sample came with metadata listing a de-identified subject ID, COVID-19 status, age in years and sex. The material from the prospective study consisted of cDNA or gDNA derived from T cells, B-cell-depleted T cells, or PBMCs. Deeply sampled blood TCRbeta repertoires from subjects exposed to, actively infected with, or recovered from COVID-19 were included in the dataset. Where available, HLA class I and class II types were obtained from metadata supplied by the sample provider rather than from assay-based typing. Samples were obtained from the ongoing ImmuneRACE study (first 160 participants) and from some 1,200 subjects provided by 6 global collaborators. The repertoires were made available in a free public database intended to serve as a resource for research on the immune response to SARS-CoV-2. The paper as a whole reports these results and caveats: The quantity of clinical and demographic metadata differed by source and by participant and was supplied without curation.

The CDR3 numbers 14 residues from cysteine through phenylalanine. Left in the record is the CDR3 DNA by itself, 42 bases read in frame from the first base. Turning to this clone: No antigen is known for it. The input lacks base qualities; no much larger clone sits a single base away.

The immunoSEQ Assay, a bias-controlled multiplex PCR, was used to amplify TCRbeta CDR3 regions from genomic DNA. On the study's bioinformatics: The number of nucleated cells in each sample was estimated by amplification of reference gene primers within the assay. To quantify the absolute abundance of each unique TCRbeta CDR3 rearrangement, sequence reads were collapsed and filtered. For each sample, productive Simpson clonality was calculated by taking the square root of Simpson's diversity index across productive rearrangements. Held by TCRdb, this immuneACCESS table contains in-frame sequences only and omits some clones. Under half of the omission traces to an unresolved V gene where checked; the cause of the rest is unknown. The V and J calls and clone size come from that table; D and trimming were worked out from the DNA. Within this sample are 350,000 to 450,000 clones, with more than 80% of them counted one time only. The ten largest clones capture around 1.3% of the sample.

The collaborating institutions used their own protocols to collect whole blood in K2EDTA tubes. For TCRbeta analysis, collaborators shipped samples in one of three forms: frozen whole blood, isolated PBMCs, or DNA extracted from either of those sample types. The TCR originated in a man in his forties or fifties with acute or convalescent COVID-19. The chain is made from TRBV21-1 and TRBJ1-1; the D segment call TRBD1 is taken from the table without a DNA check. TRBV21-1 is tagged as a pseudogene. Sequenced sample: peripheral blood. CDR3 reads: CASSQQGPGAEAFF. The bases read TGTGCCAGCAGCCAACAGGGCCCAGGAGCTGAAGCTTTCTTT.